One and the same sample provided the 32 T cell receptor beta chains below, sequenced in a study of T cells in Graves' hyperthyroidism and ophthalmopathy. Amplification yielded TCR beta CDR3 regions, with RNA transcripts as the source. A set of HTBI primers served as the primers for a first-round RT-PCR of the TCR CDR3. TCRdb passed the multiplex PCR reads through MiXCR, listing each CDR3 protein once. This sample has 450,000 to 700,000 distinct CDR3 sequences, with around 46% found just once. Sequencing used peripheral blood or thyroid tissue (not recorded which). The receptor set was obtained from a woman aged 18 to 35 with Graves' hyperthyroidism.

Comment on this clonotype: A clone one base away is much larger, so this may be a read error. The final CDR3 position lacks the conserved phenylalanine or tryptophan, pointing to a likely read error. This rearrangement joins TRBV7-9 to TRBJ1-5; D is uncertain. Germline V gene lookup returns CDR1 SEHNR and CDR2 FQNEAQ (reference sequence). The CDR3 is made up of 16 amino acids. V lost 5 bases to trimming and J lost 6 bases, with 20 bases between them. CDR3 bases: TGTGCCAGCAGCGATGCCGAGACCGGCCCCTTTCAGCCCCAGCATTCT. Amino acid sequence: CASSDAETGPFQPQHS.

The V and J genes are TRBV6-6 and TRBJ2-7; 12 positions match TRBD2. There are 14 residues in the CDR3. Per the germline V gene, CDR1 is MNHNY and CDR2 is SVGAGI (reference sequence). V lost 10 bases to trimming and J lost 3 bases; unmatched junction nucleotides: 7. The DNA for the CDR3 is TGTGCCATCAGAGAGACTAGCGGGAGCTACGAGCAGTACTTC. Translated: CAIRETSGSYEQYF.

The chain carries TRBV5-1 and TRBJ2-5; D is perhaps TRBD1 (5 bases). The better agreement between TRBJ2-1 and the DNA end casts doubt on the J call. In germline, CDR1 is SGHRS, CDR2 YFSETQ. The CDR3 has 14 residues. DNA for the CDR3: TGCGCCAGCAGCCTGGACAATTCTTACAATGAGCAGTTCTTC. It codes for CASSLDNSYNEQFF.

This chain joins TRBV5-5 and TRBJ1-2; possibly TRBD1 for D (5 bases). The CDR3 contains 14 residues. V lost 4 bases to trimming and J lost 6 bases, with 16 bases between them. Germline V gene sequence: CDR1 SGHKS, CDR2 YYEKEE (reference sequence). CDR3 DNA sequence: TGTGCCAGCAGCCAACGAACGGGACTCGATGGCTACACCTTC. Translating it yields CASSQRTGLDGYTF.

This clonotype was counted many times. V and J are TRBV20-1 and TRBJ2-5; 7 bases match TRBD2. The V gene end was trimmed by 6 bases and the J gene end by 7 bases; junction bases not matched to a gene: 5. Per germline, CDR1 DFQATT and CDR2 SNEGSKA (reference sequence). There are 11 residues in the CDR3. The CDR3 DNA sequence: TGCAGTGCCGCGCCGGGAGGGACCCAGTACTTC. Amino acid sequence: CSAAPGGTQYF.

This clonotype appeared many times. The chain couples TRBV3-1 to TRBJ1-1; D is undetermined. CDR3 size: 14 residues. Trimming cost V 8 bases and J 1 base, with 14 bases left between them. The V gene's germline CDR1 is LGHDT and CDR2 YNNKEL (reference sequence). The CDR3 sequence is CASHMSIGNTEAFF. In DNA form, the CDR3 reads TGTGCCAGCCATATGTCGATAGGGAACACTGAAGCTTTCTTT.

Many counts were recorded for this clonotype. The genes are TRBV13 and TRBJ2-7; D assignment may be TRBD1 or TRBD2 (5 bases each). V dropped 1 base and J dropped 6 bases, with 13 bases sitting between them. CDR3 length equals 14 residues. Germline CDR1 PRHDT, CDR2 FYEKMQ (reference sequence). The CDR3 nucleotides read TGTGCCAGCAGCTTAGTGTGGGGGTTCGGCGAGCAGTACTTC. Translated, it gives CASSLVWGFGEQYF.

This clonotype was picked up many times. The chain links TRBV2 to TRBJ1-5; unclear D gene. Germline CDR1 reads SNHLY; CDR2 reads FYNNEI. V was trimmed by 5 bases and J by 0 bases, leaving 8 bases between them. This CDR3 comprises 14 residues. The CDR3: CASSFDNSNQPQHF. DNA for the CDR3: TGTGCCAGCAGTTTTGACAATAGCAATCAGCCCCAGCATTTT.

The CDR3 DNA sequence: TGTGCCAGCAGCGGAGCCAAGGGGAACTACGAGCAGTACTTC. Translated: CASSGAKGNYEQYF. The chain uses TRBV9 and TRBJ2-7, with D tentatively TRBD1 (5 bases). The germline V and J ends were trimmed by 3 bases and 3 bases, with 13 bases remaining between them. This CDR3 contains 14 residues. Germline values: CDR1 SGDLS, CDR2 YYNGEE.

The chain uses TRBV29-1 and TRBJ2-1; 8 nucleotides agree with TRBD2. The length of the CDR3 is 16 residues. V was clipped by 6 bases and J by 4 bases; unmatched bases: 14. Germline CDR1 SQVTM, CDR2 ANQGSEA. As DNA, the CDR3 is TGCAGCGTGCTCGGGGCGGGAGGTGGGGCATACAATGAGCAGTTCTTC. It encodes CSVLGAGGGAYNEQFF.

The rearrangement links TRBV29-1 to TRBJ1-2; D is undetermined. With 6 bases removed from V and 8 bases from J, the gap between germline ends came to 16 bases. From germline, CDR1 is SQVTM and CDR2 ANQGSEA. This CDR3 region has 12 residues. The CDR3 DNA reads TGCAGCGTCCAGCCCCAAGGCTCAGGCTACACCTTC. Amino acids: CSVQPQGSGYTF.

The gene calls are TRBV20-1 and TRBJ1-1; 8 bases line up with TRBD1. Trimming took 3 bases from V and 2 from J; bases not matched to a gene: 5. The CDR3 is made up of 14 amino acids. In germline, CDR1 is DFQATT, CDR2 SNEGSKA (reference sequence). The CDR3, as DNA: TGCAGTGCTAGTGGGGACAGGAGAAACACTGAAGCTTTCTTT. As protein: CSASGDRRNTEAFF.

To note about this clonotype: Likely a read error: the CDR3 ends without its conserved phenylalanine or tryptophan. No DNA is shown, since the ends of the CDR3 on it are uncertain; the CDR3 is the one TCRdb lists. This chain links TRBV29-1 with TRBJ1-1; the tabulated D call, TRBD1, remains unverified against the DNA. The CDR3 comprises 13 residues, both ends counted. Germline values: CDR1 SQVTM, CDR2 ANQGSEA. This chain's CDR3 is CSVDGRGDRALNY.

Concerning this clonotype itself: Its ends do not fully match the called genes, so a read error is possible. The V gene is TRBV4-1, the J gene TRBJ2-7, with 8 bases aligning to TRBD1. CDR3 length equals 15 residues. CDR1 is MGHRA, CDR2 YSYEKL, per germline. This CDR3 is CASSQAGTGGYEQYF. The CDR3 bases are TGTGCCAGCAGCCAAGCCGGGACAGGAGGCTACGAGCAGTACTTC.

At least ten counts were recorded for this clonotype. This chain connects TRBV6-5 to TRBJ1-5; D is perhaps TRBD1 (6 bases). Germline V gives CDR1 MNHEY, CDR2 SVGAGI. CDR3 length equals 14 residues. Trimming stripped 0 bases from V and 6 bases from J, with 9 bases between. The DNA of the CDR3 is TGTGCCAGCAGTTACTCGTCAGGGGTTCAGCCCCAGCATTTT. It specifies CASSYSSGVQPQHF.

This clonotype was seen ten or more times. V usage is TRBV19 and J usage is TRBJ1-2, with D possibly matching TRBD1 (5 bases). There are 14 residues in the CDR3. Between the trimmed V and J ends, which lost 5 bases and 4 bases, there was a span of 14 bases. Germline lookup yields CDR1 LNHDA and CDR2 SQIVND (reference sequence). DNA for the CDR3: TGTGCCAGTAGTCCCGGGGCAGTGCGCTATGGCTACACCTTC. This encodes CASSPGAVRYGYTF.

The chain uses TRBV19 and TRBJ1-2; 9 bases are shared with TRBD1. There are 14 residues in the CDR3. The germline V gene has CDR1 LNHDA and CDR2 SQIVND (reference sequence). The ends lost 7 bases at V and 6 bases at J; junction bases unmatched: 9. The CDR3 DNA reads as TGTGCCAGTAAGGACGGGACAGGGACGGATGGCTACACCTTC. Its translation: CASKDGTGTDGYTF.

This clonotype has a handful of counts. The V gene is TRBV7-2, the J gene TRBJ2-3; 7 bases match TRBD1. Germline V gene data show CDR1 as SGHTA and CDR2 as FQGNSA. With V trimmed by 5 bases and J by 0 bases, 5 bases remained unmatched. The CDR3 has 15 amino acids. CDR3 DNA sequence: TGTGCCAGCAGCCACGACAGGGTGAGCACAGATACGCAGTATTTT. Encoded protein: CASSHDRVSTDTQYF.

This clonotype was counted at least ten times. The chain has TRBV19 and TRBJ2-5; 9 nucleotides align to TRBD2. Germline V CDR1 and CDR2: LNHDA, SQIVND (reference sequence). The CDR3 contains 17 residues. Trimming cost V 5 bases and J 5 bases; bases outside gene matches: 15. This CDR3 is CASSLVAGVGVMETQYF. CDR3 nucleotide sequence: TGTGCCAGTAGTTTAGTAGCGGGAGTTGGGGTCATGGAGACCCAGTACTTC.

The V call is TRBV2, the J call TRBJ1-2; TRBD1 is a possible D gene (5 bases). V gave up 2 bases and J gave up 8 bases, with 18 bases separating them. Germline V CDR1 and CDR2: SNHLY, FYNNEI. CDR3 length: 15 residues. CDR3 sequence reads: CASSEWPGTSGGYTF. CDR3 DNA: TGTGCCAGCAGTGAATGGCCAGGGACTAGCGGGGGCTACACCTTC. The whole variable domain, filled in from reference TRBV2 and TRBJ1-2, reads EPEVTQTPSHQVTQMGQEVILRCVPISNHLYFYWYRQILGQKVEFLVSFYNNEISEKSEIFDDQFSVERPDGSNFTLKIRSTKLEDSAMYFCASSEWPGTSGGYTFGSGTRLTVV.

The rearrangement links TRBV20-1 to TRBJ2-5; 9 nucleotides agree with TRBD1. The CDR3 has 12 residues. From germline, CDR1 is DFQATT and CDR2 SNEGSKA (reference sequence). V was clipped by 8 bases and J by 4 bases; unmatched bases: 5. CDR3 bases: TGCAGTTTCCACAGGGGGCGAGAGACCCAGTACTTC. It specifies CSFHRGRETQYF.

V and J are TRBV5-1 and TRBJ2-7; D possibly corresponds to TRBD1 (6 bases). The V end lost 4 bases, the J end lost 5 bases, and 19 bases lay between the germline ends. The germline gives CDR1 SGHRS, CDR2 YFSETQ. The CDR3 covers 15 residues. CDR3 DNA sequence: TGCGCCAGCAGCCCCGGACAGTTAAAGGTAGACGAGCAGTACTTC. This codes for CASSPGQLKVDEQYF.

This clonotype has ten or more counts. The chain has TRBV4-1 and TRBJ1-4, with D perhaps matching TRBD1 (5 bases). The V end was cut by 0 bases, the J end by 8 bases, with 16 bases between. The CDR3 loop spans 16 amino acids. Germline V gives CDR1 MGHRA, CDR2 YSYEKL. This chain's CDR3 is CASSQEGVSGSEKLFF. CDR3 coding DNA: TGCGCCAGCAGCCAAGAGGGGGTGAGTGGATCGGAAAAACTGTTTTTT.

This clonotype occurred a few times. This may arise from a read error, as a much more abundant clone is one base away. The chain carries TRBV7-2 and TRBJ2-5; perhaps TRBD1 as D (6 bases). From germline, CDR1 is SGHTA and CDR2 FQGNSA. The CDR3 length is 16 residues. CDR3 amino acids: CASSITTGTDQGTQYF. The CDR3 nucleotides read TGTGCCAGCAGCATTACAACAGGGACGGATCAAGGGACCCAGTACTTC.

The chain carries TRBV12-3 or TRBV12-4 and TRBJ2-2, with 11 bases fitting TRBD2. V shed 6 bases and J 1 base; nucleotides not matched to a gene: 19. The length of the CDR3 is 21 residues. The CDR3 here is CASRPQGDTPGTSGNTGELFF. In DNA form, the CDR3 reads TGTGCCAGCAGGCCTCAAGGGGACACACCGGGGACTAGCGGGAACACCGGGGAGCTGTTTTTT.

This clonotype was found a few times. It may be a read error: a sequence one base away is much more abundant. The chain uses TRBV20-1 and TRBJ1-1; D gene uncertain. The V gene lost 5 bases and the J gene lost 0 bases, with 7 bases spanning the gap. The CDR3 runs 12 residues. The germline V gene encodes CDR1 DFQATT and CDR2 SNEGSKA (reference sequence). The CDR3 coding sequence is TGCAGTGCTGGCGATATGAACACTGAAGCTTTCTTT. This translates into CSAGDMNTEAFF.

This sequence joins TRBV2 and TRBJ1-1; D gene uncertain. Per the germline V gene, CDR1 is SNHLY and CDR2 is FYNNEI. The CDR3 loop spans 14 amino acids. The V gene lost 6 bases and the J gene lost 0 bases, with 11 bases spanning the gap. CDR3 region: CASSTSGMNTEAFF. The CDR3 nucleotides read TGTGCCAGCAGCACTAGCGGGATGAACACTGAAGCTTTCTTT.

In its sample, this clonotype was seen many times. The chain carries TRBV15 and TRBJ1-2; D is ambiguous. Trimming stripped 8 bases from V and 2 bases from J, with 27 bases between. This CDR3 comprises 18 residues. Germline CDR1 LNHNV, CDR2 YYDKDF (reference sequence). CDR3 protein: CATAVLDGSAAENYGYTF. DNA of the CDR3: TGTGCCACCGCGGTCTTAGACGGGTCTGCCGCTGAAAACTATGGCTACACCTTC.

This clonotype was counted only a few times. V and J are TRBV15 and TRBJ1-3; a weak D match, TRBD1 (5 bases). Germline V CDR1 and CDR2: LNHNV, YYDKDF (reference sequence). Trimming left V 0 bases short and J 5 bases short, with 17 bases between. The length of the CDR3 is 17 residues. For the CDR3, the DNA is TGTGCCACCAGCAGAGATTCTACGCAGGGTGGCAGAAACACCATATATTTT. Translated, it gives CATSRDSTQGGRNTIYF.

This clonotype occurred many times. The V and J genes are TRBV7-9 and TRBJ1-4; the D gene is possibly TRBD1 (5 bases). Germline assignment: CDR1 SEHNR and CDR2 FQNEAQ (reference sequence). The V end lost 5 bases, the J end lost 4 bases, and 14 bases lay between the germline ends. The length of the CDR3 is 15 residues. CDR3 loop: CASSHPGRINEKLFF. CDR3 DNA: TGTGCCAGCAGCCATCCGGGACGGATTAATGAAAAACTGTTTTTT.

This sequence joins TRBV12-3 or TRBV12-4 and TRBJ1-1; TRBD1 aligns across 8 bases. V trimming: 8 bases; J trimming: 0 bases; junction bases outside the gene matches: 14. The CDR3 spans 17 residues. The DNA of the CDR3 is TGTGCCAGCGCCGTGGACAGGGTATCCCCGGTGAACACTGAAGCTTTCTTT. Translated: CASAVDRVSPVNTEAFF.

This clonotype showed up many times. The V gene is TRBV20-1, the J gene TRBJ2-5, with 8 nucleotides matching TRBD1. Germline values: CDR1 DFQATT, CDR2 SNEGSKA (reference sequence). The junction had 10 bases not matched to a gene; V was cut back by 8 bases and J by 5 bases. The CDR3 has 13 residues. CDR3 nucleotides: TGCAGTCCCCGGAGACAGGGGTTCGAGACCCAGTACTTC. It yields the protein CSPRRQGFETQYF.